This passage covers 24 T cell receptor beta chains from one sample sequenced in a study of T cells in Graves' hyperthyroidism and ophthalmopathy (dated by TCRdb to between 2018 and 2021). The method behind the library was multiplex PCR. The run used an Illumina HiSeq 2000. Amplification of TCR beta CDR3 regions was carried out from RNA transcripts. For the first round of RT-PCR on the TCR CDR3, the HTBI primer set was used together with the Qiagen OneStep RT-PCR kit. TCRdb passed the public sequencing reads through fastp at Q25 and MiXCR, retaining productive beta sequences. Every distinct CDR3 protein forms one entry, paired with its most common genes and DNA. The sample yields about 770,000 distinct CDR3 sequences; under 20% were counted once. Around 17% of the sample is taken by the ten largest. Input material: blood. The receptors here all came from a woman between 50 and 59 years old with Graves' hyperthyroidism that later progressed to Graves' ophthalmopathy.

The chain links TRBV7-9 to TRBJ2-2; possibly TRBD1 for D (6 bases). CDR3 length equals 15 residues. CDR1 and CDR2 from the germline V gene are SEHNR and FQNEAQ (reference sequence). The V gene lost 5 bases and the J gene lost 0 bases, with 10 bases spanning the gap. CDR3 sequence reads: CASSTDRPNTGELFF. In nucleotides, the CDR3 is TGTGCCAGCAGCACCGACAGGCCGAACACCGGGGAGCTGTTTTTT.

This clonotype was detected many times. This sequence joins TRBV19 and TRBJ1-5; the D is unclear. The germline V and J ends were trimmed by 4 bases and 1 base, with 14 bases remaining between them. Germline CDR1 reads LNHDA; CDR2 reads SQIVND (reference sequence). The CDR3 is 16 amino acids. The CDR3 DNA sequence: TGTGCCAGTAGTACAGAGTTGGGGTGGAGCAATCAGCCCCAGCATTTT. Amino acids: CASSTELGWSNQPQHF.

The gene calls are TRBV13 and TRBJ2-1; a possible D gene is TRBD2 (6 bases). The germline V gene encodes CDR1 PRHDT and CDR2 FYEKMQ (reference sequence). Trimming removed 0 bases at V and 6 bases at J, with 18 bases between. This CDR3 contains 17 residues. The CDR3 DNA reads TGTGCCAGCAGCTTAGGGCCCCGAGGGCTGCGGGGCAATGAGCAGTTCTTC. Its translation: CASSLGPRGLRGNEQFF. Full variable domain (missing parts from reference TRBV13 and TRBJ2-1): AAGVIQSPRHLIKEKRETATLKCYPIPRHDTVYWYQQGPGQDPQFLISFYEKMQSDKGSIPDRFSAQQFSDYHSELNMSSLELGDSALYFCASSLGPRGLRGNEQFFGPGTRLTVL.

The chain joins TRBV9 to TRBJ2-5; tentatively, D is TRBD1 or TRBD2 (5 bases each). CDR3 length: 17 amino acids. V lost 4 bases and J lost 2, with 21 bases in between. Germline assignment: CDR1 SGDLS and CDR2 YYNGEE. The CDR3 nucleotides are TGTGCCAGCAGCACCCCTAGAGGGACGGACCAACAAGAGACCCAGTACTTC. As protein: CASSTPRGTDQQETQYF. The full variable domain, with the rest looked up from reference TRBV9 and TRBJ2-5, is DSGVTQTPKHLITATGQRVTLRCSPRSGDLSVYWYQQSLDQGLQFLIQYYNGEERAKGNILERFSAQQFPDLHSELNLSSLELGDSALYFCASSTPRGTDQQETQYFGPGTRLLVL.

The sample holds many counts of this clonotype. The gene calls are TRBV5-1 and TRBJ2-7; 12 bases map to TRBD1. The CDR3 has 14 amino acids. Looked up from germline, CDR1 is SGHRS and CDR2 is YFSETQ. V trimming: 4 bases; J trimming: 6 bases; junction bases outside the gene matches: 5. The CDR3 reads CASSGGQGAREQYF. The CDR3 DNA is TGCGCCAGCAGCGGGGGACAGGGGGCACGCGAGCAGTACTTC.

The V gene is TRBV10-3, the J gene TRBJ1-1; no clear D. There are 16 residues in the CDR3. Trimming removed 6 bases from V and 3 bases from J, with 20 bases in between. Germline V gene lookup returns CDR1 ENHRY and CDR2 SYGVKD. CDR3 nucleotide sequence: TGTGCCATCAGGGGCGGTTTCGGTCGAAGGGACACTGAAGCTTTCTTT. It translates to CAIRGGFGRRDTEAFF.

The chain employs TRBV4-1 and TRBJ2-5; possibly TRBD1 or TRBD2 for D (7 bases each). V lost 3 bases and J 4 bases, leaving 21 bases between the germline ends. Germline loops: CDR1 MGHRA, CDR2 YSYEKL. The CDR3 length is 17 residues. The CDR3 nucleotides are TGCGCCAGCAGCCATAAAACCCGACAGGGAGGGCGAGAGACCCAGTACTTC. This codes for CASSHKTRQGGRETQYF.

This chain connects TRBV25-1 to TRBJ1-5; TRBD1 aligns across 7 bases. Germline CDR1 MGHDK, CDR2 SYGVNS. The CDR3 has 15 amino acids. J gave up 2 bases and V 8 bases, and 9 bases lay outside the gene matches. The DNA for the CDR3 is TGTGCCAGCGAGGGGGCCGAAGGGGGCAATCAGCCCCAGCATTTT. It encodes CASEGAEGGNQPQHF.

V and J are TRBV19 and TRBJ1-6; the D is unclear. Per the germline V gene, CDR1 is LNHDA and CDR2 is SQIVND (reference sequence). This CDR3 has 15 residues. Trimming cost V 5 bases and J 7 bases, with 15 bases left between them. In nucleotides, the CDR3 is TGTGCCAGTAGTCCAAGCGCTGGAGGGAATTCACCCCTCCACTTT. Encoded protein: CASSPSAGGNSPLHF.

This clonotype occurred many times. V is TRBV28 and J is TRBJ1-1; TRBD1 might be the D (5 bases). CDR1 and CDR2 (germline): MDHEN, SYDVKM. Deletions cut 3 bases from V and 1 base from J, with 12 bases between. The CDR3 totals 15 residues. The chain's CDR3 is CASSFMGRGNTEAFF. The CDR3 DNA sequence: TGTGCCAGCAGTTTCATGGGGCGCGGGAACACTGAAGCTTTCTTT. The full variable domain, completed using reference TRBV28 and TRBJ1-1, is DVKVTQSSRYLVKRTGEKVFLECVQDMDHENMFWYRQDPGLGLRLIYFSYDVKMKEKGDIPEGYSVSREKKERFSLILESASTNQTSMYLCASSFMGRGNTEAFFGQGTRLTVV.

This chain connects TRBV30 to TRBJ2-7, with 8 bases fitting TRBD1. V dropped 1 base and J dropped 6; count of bases not matched to a gene: 11. The CDR3 covers 15 residues. Germline V CDR1 and CDR2: GTSNPN, SVGIG (reference sequence). CDR3 sequence: CAWSGAGTGLFEQYF. The CDR3 DNA sequence: TGTGCCTGGAGTGGAGCCGGGACAGGCCTGTTCGAGCAGTACTTC.

The chain joins TRBV12-3 or TRBV12-4 to TRBJ1-1, with D hard to call. The CDR3 length is 13 residues. V shed 7 bases and J shed 1 base, with 10 bases lying between them. CDR3 amino acids: CASTPFRNTEAFF. The CDR3 DNA sequence: TGTGCCAGCACCCCTTTTCGGAACACTGAAGCTTTCTTT.

The CDR3 nucleotides read TGTGCCAGCAGCGTAGGCAGTTTGGCAAACTATGGCTACACCTTC. This codes for CASSVGSLANYGYTF. The chain has TRBV9 and TRBJ1-2; D unresolved. Germline CDR1 SGDLS, CDR2 YYNGEE. CDR3 length: 15 amino acids. Trimming pared 0 bases from V and 2 bases from J, leaving 11 bases between.

DNA of the CDR3: TGTGCCAGCAGCGTAGGGAGCCGCTACGAGCAGTACTTC. This codes for CASSVGSRYEQYF. This rearrangement joins TRBV9 to TRBJ2-7; D gene ambiguous. CDR1 SGDLS and CDR2 YYNGEE come from the germline V gene. V was pared by 0 bases and J by 3 bases, with 7 bases between. The CDR3 contains 13 residues.

This clonotype has just a few counts. The CDR3, as DNA: TGTGCCTGGGGGCCAATCACCGGGGAGCTGTTTTTT. Translated, it gives CAWGPITGELFF. V is TRBV30 and J is TRBJ2-2; D uncertain. The CDR3 length is 12 residues. Looked up from germline, CDR1 is GTSNPN and CDR2 is SVGIG (reference sequence). V shed 5 bases and J shed 4 bases, with 8 bases lying between them.

This clonotype was counted ten times or more. The chain has TRBV11-2 and TRBJ2-1, with TRBD1 identical over 7 bases. Per germline, CDR1 SGHAT and CDR2 FQNNGV. Trimming took 0 bases from V and 4 from J; bases not matched to a gene: 6. CDR3 size: 16 residues. The CDR3 sequence is CASSLEQGIRYNEQFF. CDR3 bases: TGTGCCAGCAGCTTAGAACAGGGGATACGATACAATGAGCAGTTCTTC.

This clonotype was detected many times. The chain couples TRBV19 to TRBJ1-5; no reliable D call. V shed 5 bases and J shed 0 bases, with 8 bases lying between them. Looked up from germline, CDR1 is LNHDA and CDR2 is SQIVND (reference sequence). The CDR3 spans 14 residues. The CDR3 spells CASSFGYSNQPQHF. The CDR3 DNA reads as TGTGCCAGTAGTTTTGGGTATAGCAATCAGCCCCAGCATTTT.

This clonotype was observed many times. The rearrangement links TRBV6-1 to TRBJ1-2; 11 nucleotides match TRBD1. The CDR3 contains 16 residues. Germline assignment: CDR1 MNHNS and CDR2 SASEGT. Trimming at V came to 5 bases and at J to 5 bases, leaving 10 bases not matched to a gene. CDR3 in amino acids: CASSWTGGGNGYGYTF. The CDR3, as DNA: TGTGCCAGCAGTTGGACAGGGGGCGGGAATGGATATGGCTACACCTTC.

This clonotype turned up a few times. V usage is TRBV20-1 and J usage is TRBJ1-4, with D maybe TRBD1 (5 bases). CDR1 is DFQATT, CDR2 SNEGSKA, per germline (reference sequence). The CDR3 contains 14 residues. Trimming removed 4 bases at V and 4 bases at J, with 13 bases between. In DNA form, the CDR3 reads TGCAGTGCTACCAACGGGGGGTATAATGAAAAACTGTTTTTT. Translated, it gives CSATNGGYNEKLFF.

V usage is TRBV10-2 and J usage is TRBJ1-2, with 9 positions matching TRBD1. This CDR3 spans 12 amino acids. The germline V gene has CDR1 WSHSY and CDR2 SAAADI. Losses at the gene ends were 5 bases for V and 6 bases for J; bases not matched to a gene: 1. The CDR3 sequence: CASSWDRDGYTF. The DNA of the CDR3 is TGCGCCAGCAGTTGGGACAGGGATGGCTACACCTTC.

The chain couples TRBV12-3 or TRBV12-4 to TRBJ2-1, with 9 bases that match TRBD2. V trimming: 3 bases; J trimming: 6 bases; junction bases outside the gene matches: 6. The CDR3 runs 15 residues. The CDR3: CASSLYSGGGNEQFF. The CDR3 coding sequence is TGTGCCAGCAGTTTGTATAGCGGGGGTGGCAATGAGCAGTTCTTC.

This clonotype was observed at least ten times. The chain uses TRBV12-3 or TRBV12-4 and TRBJ1-5; 11 bases align to TRBD1. The CDR3 has 18 amino acids. With V trimmed by 4 bases and J by 2 bases, 10 bases remained unmatched. CDR3 residues: CASSWGTGGAFGNQPQHF. CDR3 in DNA: TGTGCCAGCAGTTGGGGGACAGGGGGAGCTTTCGGCAATCAGCCCCAGCATTTT.

This clonotype was picked up many times. This rearrangement joins TRBV18 to TRBJ2-7; no firm D call. The V end lost 3 bases, the J end lost 2 bases, and 5 bases lay between the germline ends. The CDR3 is 12 residues long. Germline V gives CDR1 KGHSH, CDR2 LQKENI. CDR3 sequence: CASSPSAYEQYF. The CDR3 DNA is TGTGCCAGCTCACCCTCGGCCTACGAGCAGTACTTC.

V gene TRBV5-1 combines with J gene TRBJ2-2, with D perhaps assigned TRBD1 or TRBD2 (6 bases each). The germline V and J ends were trimmed by 0 bases and 10 bases, with 19 bases remaining between them. The CDR3 runs to 16 residues. The V gene's germline CDR1 is SGHRS and CDR2 YFSETQ. The CDR3 sequence: CASSLEGGQGRLELFF. Here the CDR3 DNA reads TGCGCCAGCAGCTTGGAAGGGGGGCAGGGCCGCCTGGAGCTGTTTTTT.